Below are 6 T cell receptor beta chains sequenced from a single sample in a study of shared clonotypes between healthy human individuals (TCRdb year 2020). The receptor library was made with the immunoSEQ multiplex PCR assay. Sourced from immuneACCESS, this table was stored by TCRdb with only in-frame sequences that have V and J called. A share of the clones is absent; for the studies checked, an unresolved V gene accounts for under half, and the remainder has no known explanation. This sample gives about 2.5 million clones in total; 85% to 95% of them show up just once. 0.37% of the sample goes to the ten largest clones. The specimen sequenced was naive CD4+ T cells from PBMCs. The sample's cell subset or site label is to be understood as: CD45RA+ positively selected. These receptors all come from a man younger than 35 in good health. Some clones in this sample may be carry-over from other donors' samples.

On this clone: Additional DNA sequences in this sample encode the identical CDR3. V usage is TRBV7-6 and J usage is TRBJ2-3, with D possibly matching TRBD2 (5 bases). CDR3 size: 13 residues. V gave up 0 bases and J gave up 6 bases, with 7 bases separating them. Germline CDR1 and CDR2: SGHVS and FNYEAQ. The DNA of the CDR3 is TGTGCCAGCAGCTTAGCGAGAGGGGATACGCAGTATTTT. Its protein product is CASSLARGDTQYF.

This clone was detected once. The chain uses TRBV4-1 and TRBJ2-3; maybe TRBD2 (6 bases). The V end lost 1 base, the J end lost 4 bases, and 15 bases lay between the germline ends. This CDR3 has 16 amino acids. CDR1 is MGHRA, CDR2 YSYEKL, per germline. For the CDR3, the DNA is TGCGCCAGCAGCCAAGGCCCGACTAGGAGCCCAGATACGCAGTATTTT. Translation: CASSQGPTRSPDTQYF.

This chain uses TRBV27 with TRBJ2-7, with TRBD2 matching 12 bases. The CDR3 spans 15 residues. Germline V CDR1 and CDR2: MNHEY, SMNVEV (reference sequence). After removal of 5 bases from V and 11 bases from J, the junction contained 13 bases not matched to a gene. The CDR3 region is CASSPLLAGGRSEYF. The CDR3 nucleotides read TGTGCCAGCAGTCCCTTACTAGCGGGAGGCCGTTCAGAGTACTTC.

This clone was picked up one time. The chain recombines TRBV28 with TRBJ2-5; 15 bases are shared with TRBD2. The CDR3 sequence is 17 residues long. The J segment lost 5 bases and the V segment lost 6 bases, leaving 10 bases of the junction unmatched. Looked up from germline, CDR1 is MDHEN and CDR2 is SYDVKM. CDR3 sequence: CASRTRGLAGGGETQYF. As DNA, the CDR3 is TGTGCCAGCAGGACCCGGGGACTAGCGGGAGGCGGCGAGACCCAGTACTTC.

The gene calls are TRBV5-1 and TRBJ1-1; 12 bases are a match to TRBD1. Germline CDR1 reads SGHRS; CDR2 reads YFSETQ. This CDR3 is built from 17 residues. V was clipped by 4 bases and J by 5 bases; unmatched bases: 12. The CDR3 loop is CASSTGGTGGSGTEAFF. CDR3 nucleotide sequence: TGCGCCAGCAGCACTGGTGGGACAGGGGGCTCGGGGACTGAAGCTTTCTTT. Supplemented by reference TRBV5-1 and TRBJ1-1, the full variable domain reads KAGVTQTPRYLIKTRGQQVTLSCSPISGHRSVSWYQQTPGQGLQFLFEYFSETQRNKGNFPGRFSGRQFSNSRSEMNVSTLELGDSALYLCASSTGGTGGSGTEAFFGQGTRLTVV.

A single count supports this clone. The chain has TRBV7-2 and TRBJ2-7; 10 bases fit TRBD2. This CDR3 comprises 17 residues. V was pared by 2 bases and J by 6 bases, with 13 bases of the junction left unmatched. Germline CDR1 is SGHTA and CDR2 is FQGNSA. Here the CDR3 reads CASSLKTWLAGVGEQYF. The CDR3, as DNA: TGTGCCAGCAGCTTAAAAACCTGGCTAGCGGGAGTTGGCGAGCAGTACTTC.